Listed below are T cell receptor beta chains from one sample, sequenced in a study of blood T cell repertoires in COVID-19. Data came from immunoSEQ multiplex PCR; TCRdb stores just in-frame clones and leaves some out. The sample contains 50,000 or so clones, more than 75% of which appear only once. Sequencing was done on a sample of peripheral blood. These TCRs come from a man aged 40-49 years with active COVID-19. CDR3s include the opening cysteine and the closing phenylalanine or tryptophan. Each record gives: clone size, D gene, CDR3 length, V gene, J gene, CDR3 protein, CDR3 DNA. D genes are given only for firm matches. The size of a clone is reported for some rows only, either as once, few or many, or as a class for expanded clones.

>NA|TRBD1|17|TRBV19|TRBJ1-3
CASSTTGTGTSGNTIYF
TGTGCCAGTAGTACAACCGGGACAGGGACCTCTGGAAACACCATATATTTT
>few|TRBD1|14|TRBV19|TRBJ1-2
CASRGGTGFYGYTF
TGTGCCAGTAGGGGGGGGACAGGATTCTATGGCTACACCTTC
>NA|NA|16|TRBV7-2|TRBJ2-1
CASSLEWGLAYNEQFF
TGTGCCAGCAGCCTAGAGTGGGGACTCGCTTACAATGAGCAGTTCTTC
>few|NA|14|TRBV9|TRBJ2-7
CASSVTTWSNEQYF
TGTGCCAGCAGCGTAACGACATGGTCGAATGAGCAGTACTTC
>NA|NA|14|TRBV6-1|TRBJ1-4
CASSEPGEGEKLFF
TGTGCCAGCAGTGAACCGGGGGAAGGGGAAAAACTGTTTTTT
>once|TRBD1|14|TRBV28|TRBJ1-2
CASSSLQGVLGYTF
TGTGCCAGCAGTTCCCTACAGGGGGTATTGGGCTACACCTTC
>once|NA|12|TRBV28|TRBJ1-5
CASSSGSQPQHF
TGTGCCAGCAGTTCGGGTAGTCAGCCCCAGCATTTT
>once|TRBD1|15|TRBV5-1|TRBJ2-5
CASSFLGQVQETQYF
TGCGCCAGCAGCTTCTTAGGACAGGTCCAAGAGACCCAGTACTTC
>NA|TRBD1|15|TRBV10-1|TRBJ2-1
CASSGGQGSYNEQFF
TGCGCCAGCAGTGGCGGACAGGGATCCTACAATGAGCAGTTCTTC
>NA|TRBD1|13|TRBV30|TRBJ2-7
CARAGTGGNEQYF
TGTGCCAGGGCCGGGACAGGGGGCAACGAGCAGTACTTC
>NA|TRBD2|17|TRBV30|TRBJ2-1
CAWSGAGAFPSYNEQFF
TGTGCCTGGAGTGGAGCGGGGGCTTTCCCCTCCTACAATGAGCAGTTCTTC
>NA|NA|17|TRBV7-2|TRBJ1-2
CASSLGVRETSSYGYTF
TGTGCCAGCAGCTTAGGGGTCCGGGAGACCTCTTCCTATGGCTACACCTTC
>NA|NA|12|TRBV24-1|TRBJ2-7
CATSDLRGEQYF
TGTGCCACCAGTGATTTGCGAGGGGAGCAGTACTTC
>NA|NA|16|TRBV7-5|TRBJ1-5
CVRKQDYGAGNQPQHF
TGTGTCAGAAAACAGGATTACGGCGCGGGCAATCAGCCCCAGCATTTT
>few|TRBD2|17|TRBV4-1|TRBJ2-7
CASSSRGPGLEGYEQYF
TGCGCCAGCAGCTCAAGGGGACCGGGACTAGAGGGCTACGAGCAGTACTTC
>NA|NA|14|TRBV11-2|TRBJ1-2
CASTIAGKYYGYTF
TGTGCCAGCACCATCGCCGGGAAATACTATGGCTACACCTTC
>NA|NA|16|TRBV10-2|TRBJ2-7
CASSESGGLSTYEQYF
TGCGCCAGCAGTGAGTCGGGGGGGCTCTCCACCTACGAGCAGTACTTC
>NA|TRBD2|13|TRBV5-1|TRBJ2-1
CASSTGLAFGQFF
TGCGCCAGCAGCACGGGACTAGCGTTTGGCCAGTTCTTC
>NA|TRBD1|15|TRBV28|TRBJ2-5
CASRSYPQGGETQYF
TGTGCCAGCAGGTCCTACCCACAGGGGGGAGAGACCCAGTACTTC
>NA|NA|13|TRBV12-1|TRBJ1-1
CASSPQPGHRAFF
TGTGCCAGCAGCCCACAACCGGGACACCGGGCTTTCTTT
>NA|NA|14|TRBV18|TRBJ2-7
CASSLGRGVGEQYF
TGTGCCAGCTCCCTCGGCAGGGGAGTCGGCGAGCAGTACTTC
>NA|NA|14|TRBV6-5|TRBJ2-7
CASSYSGRVGEQYF
TGTGCCAGCAGTTACTCGGGCAGGGTGGGCGAGCAGTACTTC
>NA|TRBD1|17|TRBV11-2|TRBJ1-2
CASSLIGGVRGHSGYTF
TGTGCCAGCAGCTTAATAGGTGGGGTCAGGGGGCATTCTGGCTACACCTTC
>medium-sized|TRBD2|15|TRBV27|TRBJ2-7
CASRPKLAGAYEQYF
TGTGCCAGCAGGCCTAAACTAGCGGGCGCCTACGAGCAGTACTTC
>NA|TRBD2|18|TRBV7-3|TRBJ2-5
CASSHPPIRLAGQETQYF
TGTGCCAGCAGCCACCCACCCATCAGACTAGCGGGCCAAGAGACCCAGTACTTC
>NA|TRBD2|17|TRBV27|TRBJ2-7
CASSFRLTSGGYYEQYF
TGTGCCAGCAGTTTCCGGCTGACTAGCGGGGGATACTACGAGCAGTACTTC
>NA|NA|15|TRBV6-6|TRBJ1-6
CASSYSAETDSPLHF
TGTGCCAGCAGTTACTCGGCAGAAACAGATTCACCCCTCCACTTT
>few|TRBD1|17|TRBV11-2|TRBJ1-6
CASSFGFARGYNSPLHF
TGTGCCAGCAGCTTTGGGTTCGCCAGGGGGTATAATTCACCCCTCCACTTT
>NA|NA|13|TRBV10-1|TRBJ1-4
CASSDPLSEKLFF
TGCGCCAGCAGTGATCCGCTAAGTGAAAAACTGTTTTTT
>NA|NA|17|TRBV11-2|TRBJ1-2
CASRQAGQGDANYGYTF
TGTGCCAGCAGACAAGCGGGTCAGGGTGACGCTAACTATGGCTACACCTTC
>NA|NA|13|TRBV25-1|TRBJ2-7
CASSLRRGSEQYF
TGTGCCAGCAGCCTACGACGGGGGAGTGAGCAGTACTTC
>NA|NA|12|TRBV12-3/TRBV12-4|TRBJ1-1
CASSDPAAEAFF
TGTGCCAGCAGTGACCCGGCGGCTGAAGCTTTCTTT
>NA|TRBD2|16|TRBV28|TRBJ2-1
CASSGRSGYVQLEQFF
TGTGCCAGCAGTGGCCGTAGCGGGTATGTGCAACTTGAGCAGTTCTTC
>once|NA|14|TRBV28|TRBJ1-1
CASSFYRENTEAFF
TGTGCCAGCAGTTTCTACAGGGAGAACACTGAAGCTTTCTTT
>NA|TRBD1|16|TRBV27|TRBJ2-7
CASSPIPSDRDGEQYF
TGTGCCAGCAGTCCCATCCCCTCGGACAGGGACGGGGAGCAGTACTTC
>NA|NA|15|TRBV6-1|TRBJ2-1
CASSEGVLGDNEQFF
TGTGCCAGCAGTGAAGGTGTCCTGGGAGACAATGAGCAGTTCTTC
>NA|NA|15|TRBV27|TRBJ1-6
CASSGDSSYNSPLHF
TGTGCCAGCTCTGGAGACAGCTCCTATAATTCACCCCTCCACTTT
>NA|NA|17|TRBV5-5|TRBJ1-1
CASSLGPRGHQNTEAFF
TGTGCCAGCAGCTTGGGACCCCGAGGACATCAGAACACTGAAGCTTTCTTT
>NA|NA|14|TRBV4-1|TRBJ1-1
CASSPYQGGTEAFF
TGCGCCAGCAGCCCATATCAGGGAGGAACTGAAGCTTTCTTT
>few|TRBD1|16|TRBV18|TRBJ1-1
CASSPLGTGGSTEAFF
TGTGCCAGCTCACCACTGGGGACAGGGGGCAGCACTGAAGCTTTCTTT